These 17 T cell receptor beta chains were all obtained from the same sample, sequenced in a study of T cell changes during pregnancy in multiple sclerosis (dated by TCRdb to between 2019 and 2020). Receptor libraries were prepared by the immunoSEQ multiplex PCR assay. The source is immuneACCESS, and TCRdb retained only in-frame sequences with V and J called. Part of the clones is not carried over; for the studies checked, unresolved V genes explain less than half of this, and the remainder is unexplained. The sample records under 35,000 clones, about 91% of which are singletons. The biggest ten clones account for approximately 7.9% of the sample. Sequenced here: CD8+ T cells from peripheral blood mononuclear cells, sampled before pregnancy. The receptors shown here come from a female donor with multiple sclerosis, enrolled in a pregnancy study.

This rearrangement joins TRBV14 to TRBJ1-1, with D perhaps matching TRBD1 (6 bases). Deletions cut 4 bases from V and 5 bases from J, with 11 bases between. The CDR3 extends over 13 amino acids. The V gene's germline CDR1 is SGHDN and CDR2 FVKESK. CDR3 nucleotide sequence: TGTGCCAGCAGCCTTTTAAGGGGGACTGAAGCTTTCTTT. Its translation is CASSLLRGTEAFF.

The CDR3 region has the DNA TGTGCCAGCAGTTTATCCCTAGCGGATGACTACGAGCAGTACTTC. Translation gives CASSLSLADDYEQYF. The rearrangement joins TRBV27 to TRBJ2-7, with 7 bases identical to TRBD2. Germline V gives CDR1 MNHEY, CDR2 SMNVEV (reference sequence). The CDR3 is 15 amino acids. V lost 0 bases to trimming and J lost 3 bases; unmatched junction nucleotides: 5.

The rearrangement uses TRBV7-9 and TRBJ2-3, with 7 positions matching TRBD2. The CDR3 contains 17 residues. Per the germline V gene, CDR1 is SEHNR and CDR2 is FQNEAQ (reference sequence). The trim removed 3 bases at V and 0 bases at J, leaving 9 bases unmatched. The CDR3 protein is CASSLEGLSLSTDTQYF. The DNA for the CDR3 is TGTGCCAGCAGCTTGGAGGGACTATCTTTAAGCACAGATACGCAGTATTTT.

This chain links TRBV28 with TRBJ1-5; no clear D gene. Germline CDR1 reads MDHEN; CDR2 reads SYDVKM. V was cut by 6 bases and J by 3 bases, with 12 bases left in between. The CDR3 spans 14 residues. DNA of the CDR3: TGTGCCAGCAGACGACAAGATATCAATCAGCCCCAGCATTTT. This encodes CASRRQDINQPQHF.

The chain employs TRBV7-9 and TRBJ1-1, with TRBD1 matching over 8 bases. The J segment lost 5 bases and the V segment lost 3 bases, leaving 5 bases of the junction unmatched. Germline CDR1 is SEHNR and CDR2 is FQNEAQ (reference sequence). The CDR3 totals 14 residues. The CDR3 spells CASSFGQGGTEAFF. The CDR3 nucleotides are TGTGCCAGCAGCTTTGGACAGGGTGGGACTGAAGCTTTCTTT.

This sequence joins TRBV29-1 and TRBJ2-7; D unclear. Deletions cut 4 bases from V and 1 base from J, with 8 bases between. The germline V gene encodes CDR1 SQVTM and CDR2 ANQGSEA. This CDR3 is built from 12 residues. DNA for the CDR3: TGCAGCGTTGGGAGTTCATCCTACGAGCAGTACTTC. Amino acids: CSVGSSSYEQYF.

With regard to this clone: This sample also contains other DNA sequences that code for the same CDR3. The J gene is TRBJ2-1, the V gene TRBV27; TRBD2 agrees at 7 bases. Germline V CDR1 and CDR2: MNHEY, SMNVEV (reference sequence). V trimming: 3 bases; J trimming: 0 bases; junction bases outside the gene matches: 2. The CDR3 runs to 15 residues. This CDR3 is CASSLGGSSYNEQFF. CDR3 bases: TGTGCCAGCAGTTTGGGCGGGAGCTCCTACAATGAGCAGTTCTTC.

This rearrangement joins TRBV4-1 to TRBJ2-1; TRBD2 matches 11 bases. CDR3 length equals 15 residues. V was clipped by 2 bases and J by 4 bases; unmatched bases: 1. In germline, CDR1 is MGHRA, CDR2 YSYEKL. The CDR3 spells CASSQTSGSYNEQFF. The CDR3, as DNA: TGCGCCAGCAGCCAAACTAGCGGGAGTTACAATGAGCAGTTCTTC.

This clone was observed a single time. The V call is TRBV13, the J call TRBJ2-7; maybe TRBD1 (6 bases). Trimming removed 5 bases at V and 5 bases at J, with 19 bases between. The CDR3 is 15 residues long. Germline assignment: CDR1 PRHDT and CDR2 FYEKMQ (reference sequence). CDR3 in DNA: TGTGCCAGCAGCCCCCCCACAGGGATGGCGCACGAGCAGTACTTC. It yields the protein CASSPPTGMAHEQYF.

This clone was counted once. The J gene is TRBJ2-3, the V gene TRBV30; TRBD2 aligns across 10 bases. From germline, CDR1 is GTSNPN and CDR2 SVGIG (reference sequence). The CDR3 contains 15 residues. Trimming removed 2 bases from V and 6 bases from J; junction bases left unmatched: 8. The DNA of the CDR3 is TGTGCCTGGAGTTACACTAGCGGGGTGGCCGATACGCAGTATTTT. It codes for CAWSYTSGVADTQYF. The full variable domain, its missing parts supplied by reference TRBV30 and TRBJ2-3, is SQTIHQWPATLVQPVGSPLSLECTVEGTSNPNLYWYRQAAGRGLQLLFYSVGIGQISSEVPQNLSASRPQDRQFILSSKKLLLSDSGFYLCAWSYTSGVADTQYFGPGTRLTVL.

A note on this clone: Only one base separates this from a far larger clonotype, so it likely reflects a read error. This chain's CDR3 is CASSSEAGSQPQHF. CDR3 bases: TGTGCCAGCAGCTCGGAAGCGGGCAGTCAGCCCCAGCATTTT. This chain connects TRBV4-2 to TRBJ1-5; D not certain. V lost 5 bases to trimming and J lost 6 bases, with 14 bases between them. The CDR3 has 14 residues. Germline assignment: CDR1 LGHNA and CDR2 YNFKEQ.

The chain employs TRBV7-4 and TRBJ1-5, with 12 bases that match TRBD1. The V and J ends lost 6 bases and 2 bases, in that order; junction bases with no gene match: 14. The CDR3 is made up of 19 amino acids. From germline, CDR1 is SGHVT and CDR2 SQSDAQ. CDR3 protein: CASRFPRDRGLGGNQPQHF. CDR3 nucleotides: TGTGCCAGCAGATTCCCCCGGGACAGGGGGCTCGGCGGCAATCAGCCCCAGCATTTT. Complete variable domain (other parts from reference TRBV7-4 and TRBJ1-5): GAGVSQSPRYKVAKRGRDVALRCDSISGHVTLYWYRQTLGQGSEVLTYSQSDAQRDKSGRPSGRFSAERPERSVSTLKIQRTEQGDSAVYLCASRFPRDRGLGGNQPQHFGDGTRLSIL.

The V gene is TRBV19, the J gene TRBJ1-4; D gene uncertain. The V and J ends lost 6 bases and 8 bases respectively, with 13 bases between them. Looked up from germline, CDR1 is LNHDA and CDR2 is SQIVND (reference sequence). The CDR3 is 13 amino acids. As DNA, the CDR3 is TGTGCCAGTAGAGGTGGGCCGCGCGAAAAACTGTTTTTT. It encodes CASRGGPREKLFF.

The CDR3 is CASLERGGETQYF. The CDR3 region has the DNA TGTGCCAGTCTTGAGCGGGGGGGGGAGACCCAGTACTTC. The V call is TRBV6-5, the J call TRBJ2-5, with 10 bases matching TRBD2. Germline V gene data show CDR1 as MNHEY and CDR2 as SVGAGI. The J segment lost 5 bases and the V segment lost 9 bases, leaving 6 bases of the junction unmatched. The CDR3 spans 13 residues.

This chain joins TRBV30 and TRBJ2-7, with 8 positions matching TRBD1. Unmatched junction bases numbered 10, after V lost 4 bases and J lost 2 bases. The germline V gene has CDR1 GTSNPN and CDR2 SVGIG (reference sequence). The CDR3 is 15 residues long. The CDR3: CAWTINPGQAYEQYF. CDR3 sequence (DNA): TGTGCCTGGACCATAAACCCGGGACAGGCCTACGAGCAGTACTTC. Using reference TRBV30 and TRBJ2-7 for the parts outside the CDR3, the full variable domain is SQTIHQWPATLVQPVGSPLSLECTVEGTSNPNLYWYRQAAGRGLQLLFYSVGIGQISSEVPQNLSASRPQDRQFILSSKKLLLSDSGFYLCAWTINPGQAYEQYFGPGTRLTVT.

The chain is built from TRBV11-2 and TRBJ2-7; 8 bases map to TRBD2. The V gene's germline CDR1 is SGHAT and CDR2 FQNNGV. The trim removed 4 bases at V and 7 bases at J, leaving 12 bases unmatched. The length of the CDR3 is 15 residues. The CDR3 DNA follows: TGTGCCAGCAGCTCCCTAGCGGGCGGGCCGGAGGAGCAGTACTTC. Its translation is CASSSLAGGPEEQYF.

The chain employs TRBV7-8 and TRBJ2-7; D might be TRBD1 (6 bases). Germline assignment: CDR1 SGHVS and CDR2 FQNEAQ. The ends were cut back, 5 bases at V and 7 bases at J, with 18 bases in the middle. CDR3 length: 14 residues. DNA of the CDR3: TGTGCCAGCAGCCCGACCAGGGGATTGGGTGAGCAGTACTTC. It codes for CASSPTRGLGEQYF.